The T cell receptor (beta chain) described here comes from a study of blood T cell repertoires in COVID-19. Study background: The cDNA or gDNA used as material had been derived from T cells, B-cell-depleted T cells, or PBMCs.

The V end lost 5 bases, the J end lost 8 bases, and 12 bases lay between the germline ends. The CDR3 runs to 13 residues. In germline, CDR1 is SGHNT, CDR2 YENEEA. The data were produced by immunoSEQ multiplex PCR, yet TCRdb's version contains in-frame clones alone and is incomplete. The repertoire holds approximately 130,000 clones, with approximately 89% as singletons. Sequencing input: peripheral blood. The origin of this receptor is a human donor in a cohort sampled during active COVID-19. This chain uses TRBV11-3 with TRBJ2-2; D ambiguous. The CDR3 DNA sequence: TGTGCCAGCAGCAAACTAAGTTCGGGGGAGCTGTTTTTT. Translating gives CASSKLSSGELFF. Variable domain in full (rest from reference TRBV11-3 and TRBJ2-2): EAGVVQSPRYKIIEKKQPVAFWCNPISGHNTLYWYLQNLGQGPELLIRYENEEAVDDSQLPKDRFSAERLKGVDSTLKIQPAELGDSAVYLCASSKLSSGELFFGEGSRLTVL.